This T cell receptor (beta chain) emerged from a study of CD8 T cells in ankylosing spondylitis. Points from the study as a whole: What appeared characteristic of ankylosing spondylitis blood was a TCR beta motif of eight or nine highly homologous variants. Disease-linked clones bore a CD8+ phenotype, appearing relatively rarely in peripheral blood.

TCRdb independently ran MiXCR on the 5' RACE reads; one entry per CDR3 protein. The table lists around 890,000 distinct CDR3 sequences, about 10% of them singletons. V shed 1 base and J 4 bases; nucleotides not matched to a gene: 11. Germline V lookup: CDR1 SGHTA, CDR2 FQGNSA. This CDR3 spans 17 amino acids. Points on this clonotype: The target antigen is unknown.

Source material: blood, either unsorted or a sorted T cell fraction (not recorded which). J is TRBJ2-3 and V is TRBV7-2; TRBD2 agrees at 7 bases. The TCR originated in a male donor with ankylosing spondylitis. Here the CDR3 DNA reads TGTGCCAGCAGCTTAGGGCCCCGCGGGGGTCGGGCAGATACGCAGTATTTT. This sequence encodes CASSLGPRGGRADTQYF.